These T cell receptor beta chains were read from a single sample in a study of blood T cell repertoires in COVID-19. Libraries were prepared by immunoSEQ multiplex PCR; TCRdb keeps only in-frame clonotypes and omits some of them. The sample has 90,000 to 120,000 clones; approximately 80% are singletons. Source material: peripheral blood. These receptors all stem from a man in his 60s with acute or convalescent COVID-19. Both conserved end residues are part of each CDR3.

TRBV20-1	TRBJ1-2	CSATGDYGYTF
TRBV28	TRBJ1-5	CASSRQANQPQHF
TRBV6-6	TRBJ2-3	CASSYGGGDTDTQYF
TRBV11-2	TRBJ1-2	CASSLETPIYGYTF
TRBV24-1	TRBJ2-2	CASGSYTGELFF
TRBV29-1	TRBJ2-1	CSVGLSGIPGEQFF
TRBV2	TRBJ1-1	CASSAGTGTEAFF
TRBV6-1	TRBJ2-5	CASSEALGTYVSETQYF
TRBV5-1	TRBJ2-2	CASSLGSSGNLRELFF
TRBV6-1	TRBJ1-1	CASSELYRTTEAFF
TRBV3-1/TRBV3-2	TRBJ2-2	CASSPRLAGVAAGELFF
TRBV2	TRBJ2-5	CASSDPGGGQETQYF
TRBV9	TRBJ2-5	CASSVGGSQETQYF
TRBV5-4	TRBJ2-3	CASSTGGTDTQYF
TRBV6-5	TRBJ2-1	CASSYLGPPGNEQFF
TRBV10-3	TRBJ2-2	CAINPKDSLLGELFF
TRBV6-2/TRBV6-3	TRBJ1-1	CASSRDRGNTEAFF
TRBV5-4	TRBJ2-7	CASSHNRNPGDEQYF
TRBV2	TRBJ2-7	CASRLADEQYF
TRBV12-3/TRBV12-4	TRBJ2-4	CASSLGDRVKYF
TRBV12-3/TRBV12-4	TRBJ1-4	CASGTGNEKLFF
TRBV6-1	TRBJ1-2	CASSEIGGYTF
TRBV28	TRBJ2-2	CASSFVSGRGNTGELFF
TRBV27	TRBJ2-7	CASSPHSRLYEQYF
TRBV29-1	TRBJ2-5	CSARGSVNQETQYF
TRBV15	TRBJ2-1	CATRDPGSSYNEQFF
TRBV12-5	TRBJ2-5	CASGLEWQGETQYF
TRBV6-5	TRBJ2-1	CASSYSKAGEGNEQFF
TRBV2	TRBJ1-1	CASSGSANTEAFF
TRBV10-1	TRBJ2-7	CASSERQDEQYF
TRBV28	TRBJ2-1	CASSLRREQFF
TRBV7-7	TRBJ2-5	CASSLASGSVETQYF
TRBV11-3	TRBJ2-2	CASSSYLENTGELFF
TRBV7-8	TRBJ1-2	CASSPDRNYGYTF
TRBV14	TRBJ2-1	CASSPLASSYNEQFF
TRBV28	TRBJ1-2	CASSFIWAGYTF
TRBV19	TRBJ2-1	CASSTRNEQFF
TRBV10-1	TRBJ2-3	CASSDGSWGTYPDTQYF
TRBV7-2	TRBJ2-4	CASSLGGGENIQYF
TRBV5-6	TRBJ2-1	CASSSNNEQFF
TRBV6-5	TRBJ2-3	CASSYPLSSTDTQYF
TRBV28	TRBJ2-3	CASSPPPEELSTDTQYF
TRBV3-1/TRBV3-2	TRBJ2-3	CASSLVGGTDTQYF
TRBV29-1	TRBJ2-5	CSVVNLGGAGKTQYF
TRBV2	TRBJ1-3	CASSDQVANTIYF
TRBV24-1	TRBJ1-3	CATLTGDCSGNTIYF
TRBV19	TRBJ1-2	CASSGQGWNGYTF
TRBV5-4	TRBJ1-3	CASGTGRTRNTIYF
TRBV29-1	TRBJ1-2	CSVEVAGGSGYTF
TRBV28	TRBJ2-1	CASSQLAFEQFF
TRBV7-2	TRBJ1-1	CASSSQKRATEAFF
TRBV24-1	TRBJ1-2	CATSDPGQAVGYTF
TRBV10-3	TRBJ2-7	CAISEYQRGTYEQYF
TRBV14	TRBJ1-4	CASSQVRVEKLFF